Shown below are 28 T cell receptor beta chains from a single sample sequenced in a study of OX40 agonist ivuxolimab in advanced cancers. TCRdb keeps only in-frame clones here, not all; method: immunoSEQ multiplex PCR. The repertoire has tens of thousands of clones, 85% of them found once; the top ten carry approximately 0.63%. Sequences were derived from CD4+ or CD8+ T cells sorted from blood, sampled in a trial of the OX40 agonist ivuxolimab. The receptors were gathered from an adult with an advanced solid tumor such as melanoma, head and neck, liver or kidney cancer.

This clone showed up just once. This sequence joins TRBV6-6 and TRBJ1-2; 8 nucleotides agree with TRBD1. V dropped 6 bases and J dropped 3; count of bases not matched to a gene: 6. CDR3 length equals 14 residues. From germline, CDR1 is MNHNY and CDR2 SVGAGI (reference sequence). The CDR3 spells CASRQDRDHYGYTF. The CDR3 bases are TGTGCCAGCAGACAGGACAGGGATCACTATGGCTACACCTTC.

By its share, this clone is medium-sized. The V and J genes are TRBV27 and TRBJ1-5, with 8 bases aligning to TRBD1. The CDR3 loop spans 19 amino acids. The V segment lost 6 bases and the J segment 5 bases; nucleotides outside the gene matches: 21. Germline-derived CDR1 and CDR2 are MNHEY and SMNVEV (reference sequence). CDR3 in amino acids: CASSSGFYRGQGADQPQHF. CDR3 sequence (DNA): TGTGCCAGCAGCTCGGGTTTCTACCGGGGGCAGGGGGCTGATCAGCCCCAGCATTTT.

The V and J genes are TRBV5-1 and TRBJ2-7, with D perhaps matching TRBD2 (7 bases). The CDR3 contains 13 residues. The germline V gene has CDR1 SGHRS and CDR2 YFSETQ. Deletions cut 4 bases from V and 7 bases from J, with 15 bases between. CDR3 nucleotide sequence: TGCGCCAGCAGCCGGGGGGACACACAAGAGCAGTACTTC. Translated, it gives CASSRGDTQEQYF.

This clone appeared a few times. This chain connects TRBV10-3 to TRBJ2-1; TRBD2 is a possible D gene (6 bases). V was trimmed by 0 bases and J by 5 bases, leaving 14 bases between them. The germline V gene has CDR1 ENHRY and CDR2 SYGVKD. The CDR3 runs to 16 residues. The CDR3: CAISESTGGEDNEQFF. CDR3 sequence (DNA): TGTGCCATCAGTGAGTCGACTGGCGGGGAAGACAATGAGCAGTTCTTC.

This clone was detected only once. The chain links TRBV23-1 to TRBJ1-4; tentatively, D is TRBD1 (5 bases). TRBV23-1 is given ORF status, its function remaining uncertain. The CDR3 covers 18 residues. V lost 4 bases and J lost 3, with 21 bases in between. In DNA, the CDR3 is TGCGCCAGCAGTCGACTTGGGACGGATTCCACACCTAATGAAAAACTGTTTTTT. It translates to CASSRLGTDSTPNEKLFF.

This rearrangement joins TRBV4-2 to TRBJ1-1; 12 positions agree with TRBD1. Trimming removed 3 bases from V and 11 bases from J; junction bases left unmatched: 10. Germline-derived CDR1 and CDR2 are LGHNA and YNFKEQ. The CDR3 has 15 amino acids. The CDR3 spells CASSHDPGQGAMAFF. The CDR3 coding sequence is TGTGCCAGCAGCCATGACCCGGGACAGGGGGCGATGGCTTTCTTT.

This sequence joins TRBV5-5 and TRBJ1-4; D ambiguous. Germline V gene sequence: CDR1 SGHKS, CDR2 YYEKEE (reference sequence). Trimming pared 3 bases from V and 8 bases from J, leaving 14 bases between. The CDR3 has 14 residues. CDR3 protein: CASSSSMVGEKLFF. CDR3 nucleotides: TGTGCCAGCAGCTCAAGTATGGTTGGGGAAAAACTGTTTTTT. The variable domain in full, with the rest retrieved from reference TRBV5-5 and TRBJ1-4, is DAGVTQSPTHLIKTRGQQVTLRCSPISGHKSVSWYQQVLGQGPQFIFQYYEKEERGRGNFPDRFSARQFPNYSSELNVNALLLGDSALYLCASSSSMVGEKLFFGSGTQLSVL.

This sequence joins TRBV6-1 and TRBJ2-7, with D hard to call. Germline-derived CDR1 and CDR2 are MNHNS and SASEGT. The CDR3 runs 14 residues. The V and J ends lost 3 bases and 2 bases respectively, with 11 bases between them. The CDR3 nucleotides read TGTGCCAGCAGTGATGTGACGGTTGCCTACGAGCAGTACTTC. The encoded protein is CASSDVTVAYEQYF.

This chain connects TRBV7-2 to TRBJ2-1; TRBD1 aligns across 8 bases. V lost 4 bases, J lost 5 bases, and 7 bases stayed unmatched. This CDR3 is built from 15 residues. The V gene's germline CDR1 is SGHTA and CDR2 FQGNSA. This CDR3 reads CASSSGGAGNNEQFF. CDR3 DNA sequence: TGTGCCAGCAGCTCAGGGGGCGCAGGGAACAATGAGCAGTTCTTC.

The rearrangement uses TRBV5-1 and TRBJ2-3, with 8 bases identical to TRBD2. Germline trimming cut 4 bases from V and 4 bases from J; bases unmatched to any gene: 5. CDR1 and CDR2 from the germline V gene are SGHRS and YFSETQ. The length of the CDR3 is 14 residues. The CDR3 is CASSATSVADTQYF. In DNA form, the CDR3 reads TGCGCCAGCAGCGCGACTAGCGTCGCAGATACGCAGTATTTT.

V is TRBV7-3 and J is TRBJ2-3, with TRBD1 matching 7 bases. The V and J ends lost 5 bases and 3 bases, in that order; junction bases with no gene match: 8. Per the germline V gene, CDR1 is SGHTA and CDR2 is FQGTGA. The CDR3 is 15 amino acids. The CDR3 bases are TGTGCCAGCAGCACTAGAGGGGGCGCAACAGATACGCAGTATTTT. Translation gives CASSTRGGATDTQYF.

This clone was seen just once. The V call is TRBV4-3, the J call TRBJ2-1, with D perhaps matching TRBD2 (5 bases). There are 12 residues in the CDR3. CDR1 is LGHNA, CDR2 YSLEER, per germline. V lost 4 bases, J lost 10 bases, and 11 bases lay in between. CDR3 DNA: TGCGCCAGCAGCCCTATCGGCGGGGAGCAGTTCTTC. Protein sequence: CASSPIGGEQFF.

CDR3: CATSDRPDYGYTF. Here the CDR3 DNA reads TGTGCCACCTCGGACCGACCAGACTATGGCTACACCTTC. The rearrangement uses TRBV6-5 and TRBJ1-2; the D is unclear. The germline gives CDR1 MNHEY, CDR2 SVGAGI. The length of the CDR3 is 13 residues. Trimming stripped 10 bases from V and 3 bases from J, with 15 bases between.

The rearrangement links TRBV7-3 to TRBJ2-1; 12 positions match TRBD2. With 4 bases clipped from V and 7 bases from J, the junction kept 8 bases outside the gene matches. This CDR3 is built from 16 residues. Per germline, CDR1 SGHTA and CDR2 FQGTGA. In DNA, the CDR3 is TGTGCCAGCAGCTCTACACTAGCGGGGGGTAGGAATGAGCAGTTCTTC. It encodes CASSSTLAGGRNEQFF.

This clone was seen a handful of times. The CDR3 reads CASSFRRTPDSGSPLHF. DNA of the CDR3: TGTGCCAGCAGTTTTCGGAGGACTCCCGATTCGGGATCACCCCTCCACTTT. The rearrangement uses TRBV27 and TRBJ1-6, with unresolved D. Trimming stripped 3 bases from V and 10 bases from J, with 22 bases between. The germline V gene encodes CDR1 MNHEY and CDR2 SMNVEV (reference sequence). The CDR3 has 17 amino acids.

The V call is TRBV6-5, the J call TRBJ1-2; the D is unclear. Germline V gene data show CDR1 as MNHEY and CDR2 as SVGAGI. This CDR3 comprises 13 residues. V was clipped by 6 bases and J by 5 bases, with 13 bases between them. The DNA of the CDR3 is TGTGCCAGCAGGCCGGGCGCACAGTATGGCTACACCTTC. Encoded protein: CASRPGAQYGYTF.

This chain uses TRBV7-9 with TRBJ1-1, with a possible D match to TRBD1 (6 bases). CDR3 size: 15 residues. Trimming cost V 5 bases and J 5 bases, with 18 bases left between them. Germline CDR1 reads SEHNR; CDR2 reads FQNEAQ (reference sequence). The CDR3 protein is CASSPREGTGTEAFF. CDR3 DNA sequence: TGTGCCAGCAGCCCTCGGGAGGGAACAGGGACTGAAGCTTTCTTT. The complete variable domain, with remaining parts taken from reference TRBV7-9 and TRBJ1-1, reads DTGVSQNPRHKITKRGQNVTFRCDPISEHNRLYWYRQTLGQGPEFLTYFQNEAQLEKSRLLSDRFSAERPKGSFSTLEIQRTEQGDSAMYLCASSPREGTGTEAFFGQGTRLTVV.

The V and J genes are TRBV28 and TRBJ2-5; the match to TRBD2 covers 10 bases. The germline V gene has CDR1 MDHEN and CDR2 SYDVKM. The CDR3 totals 18 residues. J was trimmed by 5 bases and V by 2 bases; bases with no gene match: 14. CDR3 DNA sequence: TGTGCCAGCAGTTTAAGGGGTCGACTAGCGGGTATGGGGGAGACCCAGTACTTC. It codes for CASSLRGRLAGMGETQYF. Full variable domain (remainder filled in from reference TRBV28 and TRBJ2-5): DVKVTQSSRYLVKRTGEKVFLECVQDMDHENMFWYRQDPGLGLRLIYFSYDVKMKEKGDIPEGYSVSREKKERFSLILESASTNQTSMYLCASSLRGRLAGMGETQYFGPGTRLLVL.

V gene TRBV4-3 combines with J gene TRBJ1-1; the D gene is possibly TRBD1 (5 bases). V gave up 0 bases and J gave up 11 bases, with 10 bases separating them. There are 12 residues in the CDR3. The germline CDR1 and CDR2 sequences are LGHNA and YSLEER. In nucleotides, the CDR3 is TGCGCCAGCAGCCAAGAGCAGGGCTGGGCTTTCTTT. This translates into CASSQEQGWAFF.

In its sample, this clone was seen a few times. The chain is built from TRBV4-1 and TRBJ1-1, with a weak D call TRBD1 (5 bases). Germline values: CDR1 MGHRA, CDR2 YSYEKL. The CDR3 extends over 14 amino acids. Trimming removed 6 bases from V and 6 bases from J, with 17 bases in between. Written as DNA, the CDR3 is TGCGCCAGCAGGTCCCCGACAGAGGGGTCTGAAGCTTTCTTT. Residues: CASRSPTEGSEAFF.

This rearrangement joins TRBV4-3 to TRBJ2-5; 8 bases align to TRBD2. The V gene end was trimmed by 3 bases and the J gene end by 4 bases; junction bases not matched to a gene: 10. Germline assignment: CDR1 LGHNA and CDR2 YSLEER. This CDR3 spans 16 amino acids. The CDR3 protein is CASSQEGGGRPETQYF. CDR3 sequence (DNA): TGCGCCAGCAGCCAGGAAGGCGGGGGGCGTCCAGAGACCCAGTACTTC.

In this sample, this clone turned up once. This rearrangement joins TRBV5-1 to TRBJ2-5, with 10 nucleotides matching TRBD1. This CDR3 is 15 amino acids long. CDR1 is SGHRS, CDR2 YFSETQ, per germline. V gave up 4 bases and J gave up 0 bases; unmatched junction bases: 3. Written as DNA, the CDR3 is TGCGCCAGCAGCGCGGGACAGGGGTACCAAGAGACCCAGTACTTC. It is translated as CASSAGQGYQETQYF.

The sample holds one count of this clone. The J gene is TRBJ1-2, the V gene TRBV5-1; D uncertain. CDR1 SGHRS and CDR2 YFSETQ come from the germline V gene. The CDR3 is 12 residues long. V lost 2 bases, J lost 8 bases, and 10 bases lay in between. The CDR3 DNA follows: TGCGCCAGCAGCTTTTCCGGCCGAGGCTACACCTTC. As protein: CASSFSGRGYTF.

The chain combines TRBV4-3 with TRBJ1-4; TRBD1 might be the D (5 bases). CDR3 length: 15 amino acids. Between the trimmed V and J ends, which lost 1 base and 8 bases, there was a span of 14 bases. Germline loops: CDR1 LGHNA, CDR2 YSLEER. DNA for the CDR3: TGCGCCAGCAGCCAAGGAGTTACCAGGGCCGAAAAACTGTTTTTT. Residues: CASSQGVTRAEKLFF.

This CDR3 reads CASSDGVGHQETQYF. The CDR3 coding sequence is TGTGCCAGCAGCGACGGAGTAGGCCACCAAGAGACCCAGTACTTC. The gene calls are TRBV9 and TRBJ2-5; no reliable D call. The germline V and J ends were trimmed by 3 bases and 0 bases, with 12 bases remaining between them. From germline, CDR1 is SGDLS and CDR2 YYNGEE. There are 15 residues in the CDR3.

This chain links TRBV7-3 with TRBJ1-2; D remains ambiguous. Germline CDR1 and CDR2: SGHTA and FQGTGA. The CDR3 covers 14 residues. V was pared by 1 base and J by 4 bases, with 10 bases between. The CDR3 here is CASSLNGEGYGYTF. The CDR3, as DNA: TGTGCCAGCAGCTTAAACGGGGAAGGCTATGGCTACACCTTC. The full variable domain, its missing parts supplied by reference TRBV7-3 and TRBJ1-2, is GAGVSQTPSNKVTEKGKYVELRCDPISGHTALYWYRQSLGQGPEFLIYFQGTGAADDSGLPNDRFFAVRPEGSVSTLKIQRTERGDSAVYLCASSLNGEGYGYTFGSGTRLTVV.

J is TRBJ1-2 and V is TRBV5-8; possibly TRBD1 for D (6 bases). This CDR3 has 14 amino acids. V lost 0 bases, J lost 4 bases, and 10 bases lay in between. Looked up from germline, CDR1 is SGHTS and CDR2 is YDEGEE. CDR3 sequence (DNA): TGTGCCAGCAGCTTGGCGAGACAGGTCTATGGCTACACCTTC. This gives the protein CASSLARQVYGYTF. Full variable domain (remainder filled in from reference TRBV5-8 and TRBJ1-2): EAGVTQSPTHLIKTRGQQATLRCSPISGHTSVYWYQQALGLGLQFLLWYDEGEERNRGNFPPRFSGRQFPNYSSELNVNALELEDSALYLCASSLARQVYGYTFGSGTRLTVV.

V gene TRBV4-3 combines with J gene TRBJ1-1; the D gene is possibly TRBD1 (6 bases). The germline V and J ends were trimmed by 1 base and 6 bases, with 12 bases remaining between them. CDR1 is LGHNA, CDR2 YSLEER, per germline. The CDR3 consists of 14 residues. The CDR3: CASSQGSRGAEAFF. As DNA, the CDR3 is TGCGCCAGCAGCCAAGGATCCAGGGGCGCTGAAGCTTTCTTT.